This T cell receptor beta chain was identified in a study of tumor-infiltrating lymphocytes in oesophageal squamous cell carcinoma. A single record per CDR3 protein comes from TCRdb applying MiXCR to the PCR reads. Of almost 20,000 distinct CDR3 sequences listed, approximately 40% are singletons. This clonotype was seen only a few times. Looked up from germline, CDR1 is MNHEY and CDR2 is SMNVEV (reference sequence). V was pared by 7 bases and J by 3 bases, with 5 bases of the junction left unmatched. The CDR3 runs 14 residues. This clonotype was obtained from a male donor with esophageal squamous cell carcinoma. Sequencing was done on a sample of blood. V gene TRBV27 combines with J gene TRBJ2-3; 9 positions agree with TRBD2. CDR3 loop: CASKPGLATDTQYF. The CDR3, as DNA: TGTGCCAGCAAACCTGGACTAGCGACAGATACGCAGTATTTT.